Reported below is one T cell receptor beta chain. The antigen is unknown. The PCR ran on 60 Vbeta and 13 Jbeta primers. Only in-frame clones appear in the TCRdb table, and some are missing; sequencing was by immunoSEQ multiplex PCR. The top ten clones hold roughly 1.3% of a sample with some 170,000 clones, roughly 80% of them seen once. These data originate in a study of cytomegalovirus exposure and HLA in healthy donors. Overall study context: An earlier analysis identified more than 90 million unique TCR beta sequences in about 179 million T cells.

Study outcomes and limitations: A later look showed TCR association rates differing by HLA locus, highest for DRB1 and lowest for HLA-C. Cytomegalovirus association was listed for roughly 160 TCR beta chains. Later analysis demonstrated an association between a missense DCLRE1C variant and TCR beta V- and J-gene trimming.

Sequencing was carried out using PBMCs. The TCR was taken from a woman aged 50 to 65 in good health and CMV-seronegative.

CDR3 sequence: CASSLVAATSTDTQYF. CDR3 coding DNA: TGTGCCAGCAGCTTAGTAGCGGCTACTAGCACAGATACGCAGTATTTT. This sequence joins TRBV13 and TRBJ2-3; D may be TRBD2 (6 bases). Trimming took 1 base from V and 0 from J, leaving 11 bases between them. Germline V gives CDR1 PRHDT, CDR2 FYEKMQ (reference sequence). The CDR3 loop spans 16 amino acids.